This TCR beta chain was retrieved from a study of blood T cell repertoires in COVID-19. For the study at large: Samples came from the United States, Italy and Spain, spanning acute and convalescent COVID-19. PBMCs, B-cell-depleted T cells, or T cells provided the cDNA or gDNA that made up the material.

This CDR3 region has 12 residues. Per germline, CDR1 KGHSH and CDR2 LQKENI. V was trimmed by 4 bases and J by 5 bases, leaving 8 bases between them. In the authors' workflow: How many nucleated cells were present was estimated from reference gene primer amplification. Sequencing was performed with immunoSEQ multiplex PCR; in TCRdb, only in-frame clones are kept and a portion is missing. That table gives V, J and clone size, and the DNA gave D and trimming. Of some 200,000 clones listed, just under 85% are singletons. The clonotype was recovered from a human donor with acute or convalescent COVID-19. The donor label of this sample is uncertain. Sequenced material: peripheral blood. V gene TRBV18 combines with J gene TRBJ2-5; D unclear. Here the CDR3 DNA reads TGTGCCAGCTCACAGCCCCCGGAGACCCAGTACTTC. This translates into CASSQPPETQYF.